The entry below gives a single T cell receptor (beta chain) sequence along with its context. As yet, its antigen is unknown. This entry is derived from a study of memory CD4+ T cells and cytomegalovirus serostatus. Study findings and constraints: Of approximately 150 reported CMV TCRbeta sequences, just over 65 were found in memory CD4+ repertoires. Suggested: most of the CMV-linked TCR signature lies in CD4+ memory cells. Repertoires predicted CMV serostatus with median bootstrapped AUC of 0.95.

The germline V gene encodes CDR1 KGHSH and CDR2 LQKENI. With 6 bases clipped from V and 5 bases from J, the junction kept 4 bases outside the gene matches. The CDR3 runs 13 residues. Generated by immunoSEQ multiplex PCR, the TCRdb table keeps only in-frame clones and is missing some. The sample holds around 76,000 clones, 78% seen once. Single viable CD3+CD4+CD8-CD45RO+ cells were sorted as the memory CD4+ T cells. Serostatus was set by detecting CMV pp150, pp28, p38, p52 IgG. This sequence was found in an adult in good health and CMV-seropositive. Sequencing was done on a sample of memory CD4+ T cells from blood. This chain links TRBV18 with TRBJ1-1, with 9 bases fitting TRBD1. In DNA form, the CDR3 reads TGTGCCAGCTCCCTGGGACAGGGTACTGAAGCTTTCTTT. Its translation is CASSLGQGTEAFF.